This T cell receptor (beta chain) was identified in a study of CD8 T cells in Susac syndrome. RNA amounts of 0.5 to 1 ug underwent reverse transcription with random hexamers. TCRdb re-derived calls from the immunoSEQ multiplex PCR reads in MiXCR, one entry per CDR3 protein. The data show approximately 65,000 distinct CDR3 sequences, about 92% seen once. Looked up from germline, CDR1 is LGHDT and CDR2 is YNNKEL (reference sequence). V gave up 0 bases and J gave up 3 bases; unmatched junction bases: 13. This CDR3 is built from 19 residues. V usage is TRBV3-1 and J usage is TRBJ2-7; TRBD2 matches 11 bases. This TCR came from a human donor in good health. Sequencing was done on a sample of CD8+ T cells from PBMCs. CDR3 coding DNA: TGTGCCAGCAGCCAAGATCCCGCTAGCGGGGGGCTACGGGGCTACGAGCAGTACTTC. Translating gives CASSQDPASGGLRGYEQYF.